This entry concerns a single T cell receptor beta chain. Antigen unknown. With exhausted-like traits, TPEX cells were early memory CD8+ T cells that were CCR7+ PD-1+ TIGIT+. The CDR3 sequence is 14 residues long. The germline gives CDR1 SNHLY, CDR2 FYNNEI. UMI-labeled 5' RACE produced the TCR beta libraries. TCRdb re-called the 5' RACE reads; one entry per CDR3 protein, DNA not given. The listing records some 6,100 distinct CDR3 sequences. The data were taken from a study of human CD8 memory T cell subsets. Overall study findings and caveats: Stem-like memory and precursor exhausted T cell repertoires showed minimal mutual overlap.

Sequences were obtained from CD8+ T cells from PBMCs. The chain uses TRBV2 and TRBJ1-5; as DNA is missing, the TRBD1 call by TCRdb cannot be tested. The receptor was isolated from a human donor in good health. CDR3 residues: CASSKGQGAQPQHF. Full variable domain (missing parts from reference TRBV2 and TRBJ1-5): EPEVTQTPSHQVTQMGQEVILRCVPISNHLYFYWYRQILGQKVEFLVSFYNNEISEKSEIFDDQFSVERPDGSNFTLKIRSTKLEDSAMYFCASSKGQGAQPQHFGDGTRLSIL.